This is a list of T cell receptor beta chains from one sample in a study of blood T cells in healthy people across ages. TCRdb processed the 5' RACE reads anew with MiXCR; each CDR3 protein has one entry. The sample holds around 1.5 million distinct CDR3 sequences, about 32% seen once. What was sequenced was blood. The source is a woman aged 25-40 years in good health. The CDR3 runs from the conserved cysteine through the conserved F or W. A D gene is named only where the DNA matches it firmly. Size tells how often a clone was seen (once, few, many) or the class of an expanded clone, and some rows leave it out.

CDR3 DNA: TGCAGTGCTCCCCCCCTACTAGCGGGACAAGAGACCCAGTACTTC
CDR3 protein: CSAPPLLAGQETQYF
J gene: TRBJ2-5
clone size: NA
D gene: TRBD2
V gene: TRBV20-1

CDR3 DNA: TGTGCCAGCAGGGATAGACTAGCGGGACGATACGAGCAGTACTTC
CDR3 protein: CASRDRLAGRYEQYF
J gene: TRBJ2-7
clone size: few
D gene: TRBD2
V gene: TRBV27

CDR3 DNA: TGTGCCAGCAGTTCATCCGACAGGGTAGGAGGGAATGAGCAGTTCTTC
CDR3 protein: CASSSSDRVGGNEQFF
J gene: TRBJ2-1
clone size: few
D gene: NA
V gene: TRBV28

CDR3 DNA: TGTGCCAGCAGGGTACTAGGTTCCCAAGAGACCCAGTACTTC
CDR3 protein: CASRVLGSQETQYF
J gene: TRBJ2-5
clone size: NA
D gene: NA
V gene: TRBV3-1

CDR3 DNA: TGCAGTGCTAGGGGGACTAGCGGTGAGCAGTTCTTC
CDR3 protein: CSARGTSGEQFF
J gene: TRBJ2-1
clone size: NA
D gene: TRBD2
V gene: TRBV20-1

CDR3 DNA: TGTGCCAGCAGCTTAAGGAGCGGGGGGCCGCACAATGAGCAGTTCTTC
CDR3 protein: CASSLRSGGPHNEQFF
J gene: TRBJ2-1
clone size: few
D gene: TRBD2
V gene: TRBV7-7

CDR3 DNA: TGCGCCAGCAAAAGGTCGTATAGCGGGGGGCGTGGTGAGCAGTTCTTC
CDR3 protein: CASKRSYSGGRGEQFF
J gene: TRBJ2-1
clone size: NA
D gene: TRBD2
V gene: TRBV4-1

CDR3 DNA: TGTGCCAGCAGCGAACAGGGGCCCCCCTTCTCTGGGGCCAACGTCCTGACTTTC
CDR3 protein: CASSEQGPPFSGANVLTF
J gene: TRBJ2-6
clone size: NA
D gene: TRBD1
V gene: TRBV7-9

CDR3 DNA: TGTGCCATCACCGCTAGCGGTAAAAGCGATGAGCAGTACTTC
CDR3 protein: CAITASGKSDEQYF
J gene: TRBJ2-7
clone size: NA
D gene: TRBD2
V gene: TRBV10-3

CDR3 DNA: TGTGCCAGCAGTTTAGAGAGCGGGAGGGGCCTGGGGAATGAGCAGTTCTTC
CDR3 protein: CASSLESGRGLGNEQFF
J gene: TRBJ2-1
clone size: once
D gene: TRBD2
V gene: TRBV12-3/TRBV12-4

CDR3 DNA: TGTGCCAGCAGCTTTATTGGCAGCCAAGAGACCCAGTACTTC
CDR3 protein: CASSFIGSQETQYF
J gene: TRBJ2-5
clone size: NA
D gene: NA
V gene: TRBV7-2

CDR3 DNA: TGCAGCGTTGACCTAGTTGCAGGGCCTAACTATGGCTACACCTTC
CDR3 protein: CSVDLVAGPNYGYTF
J gene: TRBJ1-2
clone size: NA
D gene: NA
V gene: TRBV29-1

CDR3 DNA: TGTGCCAGCAGTGAGAACTGGACAGGGGCGACAGATACGCAGTATTTT
CDR3 protein: CASSENWTGATDTQYF
J gene: TRBJ2-3
clone size: few
D gene: TRBD1
V gene: TRBV2

CDR3 DNA: TGTGCCACCAGTGATGCCCGGGACACCTATGGCTACACCTTC
CDR3 protein: CATSDARDTYGYTF
J gene: TRBJ1-2
clone size: few
D gene: NA
V gene: TRBV24-1

CDR3 DNA: TGCGCCACCTCGTTAGGGACCCAGAACACCGGGGAGCTGTTTTTT
CDR3 protein: CATSLGTQNTGELFF
J gene: TRBJ2-2
clone size: NA
D gene: NA
V gene: TRBV5-1

CDR3 DNA: TGTGCCAGCAGCCCGACTAGCACCAACTACAATGAGCAGTACTTC
CDR3 protein: CASSPTSTNYNEQYF
J gene: TRBJ2-7
clone size: few
D gene: TRBD2
V gene: TRBV7-3

CDR3 DNA: TGTGCCAGCAGTTTGGGGGGCGCTGGCGCCGGGGAGCTGTTTTTT
CDR3 protein: CASSLGGAGAGELFF
J gene: TRBJ2-2
clone size: NA
D gene: NA
V gene: TRBV12-3/TRBV12-4

CDR3 DNA: TGTGCCAGCAGAGGTTATCCCGGGGATACGCAGTATTTT
CDR3 protein: CASRGYPGDTQYF
J gene: TRBJ2-3
clone size: few
D gene: NA
V gene: TRBV2

CDR3 DNA: TGTGCCAGCAGCCTTCTCACAGGGGGGGGACAGCCCCAGCATTTT
CDR3 protein: CASSLLTGGGQPQHF
J gene: TRBJ1-5
clone size: few
D gene: TRBD1
V gene: TRBV27

CDR3 DNA: TGTGCCAGCACCCTAAGCGGACTAGCGGGCCAAGAGACCCAGTACTTC
CDR3 protein: CASTLSGLAGQETQYF
J gene: TRBJ2-5
clone size: few
D gene: TRBD2
V gene: TRBV6-6

CDR3 DNA: TGTGCCAGCAGGCCGGGAGGGATGAACATTCAGTACTTC
CDR3 protein: CASRPGGMNIQYF
J gene: TRBJ2-4
clone size: few
D gene: TRBD2
V gene: TRBV28

CDR3 DNA: TGTACCAGCAGTTTCGAGGGTAGAGATCAGCCCCAGCATTTT
CDR3 protein: CTSSFEGRDQPQHF
J gene: TRBJ1-5
clone size: NA
D gene: NA
V gene: TRBV12-3/TRBV12-4

CDR3 DNA: TGTGCCAGTAGTATCTTACCAGGGCACTACGAGCAGTACTTC
CDR3 protein: CASSILPGHYEQYF
J gene: TRBJ2-7
clone size: NA
D gene: NA
V gene: TRBV19

CDR3 DNA: TGTGCCAGCAGCAAAGCGGGCTTCCTTTGCACAGATACGCAGTATTTT
CDR3 protein: CASSKAGFLCTDTQYF
J gene: TRBJ2-3
clone size: NA
D gene: NA
V gene: TRBV21-1

CDR3 DNA: TGTGCCAGCAGTTTACGGGGGACGGCGTCCTACGAGCAGTACTTC
CDR3 protein: CASSLRGTASYEQYF
J gene: TRBJ2-7
clone size: few
D gene: NA
V gene: TRBV6-2/TRBV6-3

CDR3 DNA: TGTGCCAGCAGCCAAGGGACTGCAGTCCAAGAGACCCAGTACTTC
CDR3 protein: CASSQGTAVQETQYF
J gene: TRBJ2-5
clone size: few
D gene: NA
V gene: TRBV3-1

CDR3 DNA: TGTGCCAGCCTTGTGGGCGGGAGACCCACCAGGGAGCTGTTTTTT
CDR3 protein: CASLVGGRPTRELFF
J gene: TRBJ2-2
clone size: NA
D gene: TRBD2
V gene: TRBV5-4